This passage covers 32 T cell receptor beta chains from one sample sequenced in a study of cytomegalovirus exposure and HLA in healthy donors. The PCR had 60 Vbeta and 13 Jbeta primers. Profiling relied on immunoSEQ multiplex PCR, and the TCRdb table lists in-frame clones only, not all of them. Of roughly 200,000 clones in the sample, around 83% were seen once. The sequenced material came from PBMCs. Source of these receptors: a woman aged 18-35 years in good health and CMV-seronegative.

The chain couples TRBV7-2 to TRBJ1-5; weak D call: TRBD1 (5 bases). Germline V gene data show CDR1 as SGHTA and CDR2 as FQGNSA. The V and J ends lost 4 bases and 3 bases respectively, with 7 bases between them. The CDR3 extends over 13 amino acids. CDR3 coding DNA: TGTGCCAGCAGCTCCAGGGCCAATCAGCCCCAGCATTTT. Its translation: CASSSRANQPQHF.

This clone was found a few times. The rearrangement uses TRBV2 and TRBJ2-7; 9 positions agree with TRBD2. V lost 2 bases and J lost 2; bases outside the gene matches: 7. CDR1 is SNHLY, CDR2 FYNNEI, per germline. The CDR3 consists of 16 residues. CDR3 nucleotides: TGTGCCAGCAGTGAAAGTAGCGGGAGTGCCCCCTACGAGCAGTACTTC. Translation gives CASSESSGSAPYEQYF.

The chain uses TRBV9 and TRBJ2-7; 8 positions agree with TRBD1. The ends lost 0 bases at V and 3 bases at J; junction bases unmatched: 5. The CDR3 totals 15 residues. Germline loops: CDR1 SGDLS, CDR2 YYNGEE. The CDR3 spells CASSVEVGTGYEQYF. CDR3 bases: TGTGCCAGCAGCGTAGAGGTGGGGACAGGCTACGAGCAGTACTTC.

The J gene is TRBJ2-6, the V gene TRBV6-6; tentative D call: TRBD1 (7 bases). CDR1 MNHNY and CDR2 SVGAGI come from the germline V gene (reference sequence). The CDR3 runs 16 residues. Trimming took off 2 bases at V and 10 bases at J, with 18 bases between the two ends. DNA for the CDR3: TGTGCCAGCAGTTACGATGCGGCAGGGGGGTGGAACGTCCTGACTTTC. This translates into CASSYDAAGGWNVLTF.

The V call is TRBV2, the J call TRBJ1-2, with TRBD1 as a possible D gene (5 bases). V lost 7 bases to trimming and J lost 3 bases, with 21 bases between them. Germline V gives CDR1 SNHLY, CDR2 FYNNEI. The CDR3 runs to 16 residues. The CDR3 loop reads CASKRGSRLEDYGYTF. CDR3 DNA sequence: TGTGCCAGCAAGAGGGGTAGCCGACTAGAGGACTATGGCTACACCTTC.

Here the CDR3 reads CASSQGLGQVEDQPQHF. As DNA, the CDR3 is TGTGCCAGCAGCCAGGGGTTAGGGCAAGTCGAAGATCAGCCCCAGCATTTT. The chain recombines TRBV28 with TRBJ1-5, with a weak D call TRBD1 (6 bases). With 6 bases removed from V and 5 bases from J, the gap between germline ends came to 23 bases. The germline CDR1 and CDR2 sequences are MDHEN and SYDVKM. The CDR3 covers 17 residues.

This chain links TRBV7-9 with TRBJ2-1; unclear D gene. Per germline, CDR1 SEHNR and CDR2 FQNEAQ (reference sequence). The CDR3 is 16 residues long. The V gene lost 2 bases and the J gene lost 0 bases, with 11 bases spanning the gap. The CDR3 region has the DNA TGTGCCAGCAGCTTAAAAGTCCCGAGCTCCTACAATGAGCAGTTCTTC. Amino acid sequence: CASSLKVPSSYNEQFF.

The rearrangement links TRBV5-4 to TRBJ1-2, with D possibly TRBD1 on 6 matching bases. The CDR3 extends over 12 amino acids. The germline V and J ends were trimmed by 6 bases and 2 bases, with 8 bases remaining between them. CDR1 SGHNT and CDR2 YYREEE come from the germline V gene (reference sequence). The CDR3 loop reads CASTGQNYGYTF. For the CDR3, the DNA is TGTGCCAGCACGGGACAAAACTATGGCTACACCTTC.

The J gene is TRBJ2-4, the V gene TRBV5-8; tentative D call: TRBD1 (5 bases). The CDR3 runs to 16 residues. Germline CDR1 SGHTS, CDR2 YDEGEE. Trimming shortened V by 2 bases and J by 0 bases, and 12 bases separated the two germline ends. In DNA form, the CDR3 reads TGTGCCAGCAGCTTTGGACACTCTCTAGCCAAAAACATTCAGTACTTC. This gives the protein CASSFGHSLAKNIQYF.

Here the CDR3 reads CASSSGGTSGSRGEQFF. The CDR3 DNA is TGTGCCAGCAGCTCAGGCGGGACTAGCGGGAGTAGGGGTGAGCAGTTCTTC. The chain carries TRBV7-9 and TRBJ2-1, with 14 bases fitting TRBD2. V dropped 4 bases and J dropped 9; count of bases not matched to a gene: 11. CDR3 size: 17 residues. The germline gives CDR1 SEHNR, CDR2 FQNEAQ (reference sequence).

V usage is TRBV9 and J usage is TRBJ2-7, with TRBD1 matching over 10 bases. The length of the CDR3 is 16 residues. Germline CDR1 is SGDLS and CDR2 is YYNGEE. J was trimmed by 5 bases and V by 3 bases; bases with no gene match: 11. The CDR3: CASSATQTGGFDEQYF. DNA of the CDR3: TGTGCCAGCAGCGCCACACAGACAGGGGGCTTCGACGAGCAGTACTTC.

The rearrangement links TRBV19 to TRBJ1-2; a possible D gene is TRBD1 (6 bases). The CDR3 length is 14 residues. V was pared by 6 bases and J by 6 bases, with 17 bases between. In germline, CDR1 is LNHDA, CDR2 SQIVND (reference sequence). The CDR3 reads CASSQSLGADGYTF. The CDR3 bases are TGTGCCAGTAGCCAGTCGCTGGGGGCCGATGGCTACACCTTC.

This clone appeared a few times. The chain carries TRBV30 and TRBJ1-4; TRBD1 agrees at 11 bases. CDR3 length: 14 residues. V was clipped by 2 bases and J by 13 bases; unmatched bases: 9. Germline V CDR1 and CDR2: GTSNPN, SVGIG (reference sequence). CDR3 sequence (DNA): TGTGCCTGGAGTCCGGGACAGGGGGTATCAGTACTGTTTTTT. It is translated as CAWSPGQGVSVLFF.

A remark on this clone: Its ends do not fully match the called genes, so a read error is possible. The chain recombines TRBV10-3 with TRBJ2-7; D is perhaps TRBD2 (5 bases). Germline V gives CDR1 ENHRY, CDR2 SYGVKD. The CDR3 is 12 residues long. CDR3 in DNA: TGTGCCATCAGTGATATTATCCGGGAAAAGGACTTC. This encodes CAISDIIREKDF.

The chain uses TRBV14 and TRBJ2-1, with 10 bases lining up with TRBD2. Germline V CDR1 and CDR2: SGHDN, FVKESK. V lost 1 base and J lost 4; bases outside the gene matches: 16. CDR3 length: 20 amino acids. The CDR3 sequence is CASSQGPLAGVLRLYNEQFF. The CDR3 bases are TGTGCCAGCAGCCAAGGTCCCCTAGCGGGAGTCTTACGCCTATACAATGAGCAGTTCTTC.

This chain joins TRBV10-2 and TRBJ2-1; 9 bases align to TRBD2. Germline trimming cut 6 bases from V and 10 bases from J; bases unmatched to any gene: 13. The CDR3 is 15 amino acids. CDR1 and CDR2 (germline): WSHSY, SAAADI. For the CDR3, the DNA is TGCGCCAGCAGGGGTGATATAGCGGGAGTGCGGGAGCAGTTCTTC. It codes for CASRGDIAGVREQFF.

The chain carries TRBV18 and TRBJ1-1; TRBD1 matches 11 bases. This CDR3 has 14 amino acids. The germline gives CDR1 KGHSH, CDR2 LQKENI. With 3 bases clipped from V and 4 bases from J, the junction kept 1 base outside the gene matches. The CDR3, as DNA: TGTGCCAGCTCACCCGGGACAGGGGGCACTGAAGCTTTCTTT. Its protein is CASSPGTGGTEAFF.

The chain uses TRBV4-2 and TRBJ2-7, with D unresolved. Per germline, CDR1 LGHNA and CDR2 YNFKEQ. With 1 base removed from V and 0 bases from J, the gap between germline ends came to 7 bases. This CDR3 is 14 amino acids long. The CDR3 coding sequence is TGTGCCAGCAGCCAAGGCCGCGACTCCTACGAGCAGTACTTC. Translation gives CASSQGRDSYEQYF.

The J gene is TRBJ2-5, the V gene TRBV14, with TRBD2 identical over 7 bases. Near its end, the DNA agrees better with TRBJ2-7, so the J call may be wrong. From germline, CDR1 is SGHDN and CDR2 FVKESK. CDR3 length: 15 residues. CDR3 protein: CASSQELSAGYEQYF. CDR3 DNA: TGTGCCAGCAGCCAAGAATTGTCAGCGGGGTACGAGCAGTACTTC.

This chain joins TRBV5-1 and TRBJ2-1, with TRBD1 as a possible D gene (6 bases). Trimming took 4 bases from V and 9 from J, leaving 23 bases between them. The CDR3 covers 16 residues. Germline-derived CDR1 and CDR2 are SGHRS and YFSETQ. The CDR3 sequence is CASSGGRGEYRSEQFF. The CDR3 region has the DNA TGCGCCAGCAGCGGGGGCCGCGGCGAGTACCGGAGTGAGCAGTTCTTC.

This chain connects TRBV4-1 to TRBJ1-2; D is undetermined. Deletions cut 3 bases from V and 6 bases from J, with 17 bases between. Germline CDR1 and CDR2: MGHRA and YSYEKL. The CDR3 spans 15 residues. CDR3 protein: CASSQRFSFSDGYTF. CDR3 DNA: TGCGCCAGCAGCCAGAGATTCAGTTTCAGCGATGGCTACACCTTC.

This chain connects TRBV10-1 to TRBJ2-1; maybe TRBD2 (6 bases). The CDR3 sequence is 16 residues long. With 6 bases removed from V and 4 bases from J, the gap between germline ends came to 19 bases. CDR1 and CDR2 from the germline V gene are WNHNN and SYGVQD (reference sequence). The CDR3 nucleotides read TGCGCCAGCAGCCTCCGCGTGGGAGGCGGATACAATGAGCAGTTCTTC. Protein product: CASSLRVGGGYNEQFF.

The rearrangement links TRBV19 to TRBJ2-3; 7 bases line up with TRBD1. CDR1 LNHDA and CDR2 SQIVND come from the germline V gene (reference sequence). There are 15 residues in the CDR3. V lost 10 bases to trimming and J lost 2 bases; unmatched junction nucleotides: 12. The CDR3 sequence is CATQLGDSYTDTQYF. The CDR3 DNA reads as TGTGCCACTCAGTTAGGGGACAGCTACACAGATACGCAGTATTTT.

The chain has TRBV4-3 and TRBJ2-7; 7 bases line up with TRBD1. Looked up from germline, CDR1 is LGHNA and CDR2 is YSLEER. V lost 4 bases to trimming and J lost 3 bases; unmatched junction nucleotides: 3. The CDR3 contains 13 residues. This CDR3 is CASSRGTDYEQYF. CDR3 bases: TGCGCCAGCAGCCGTGGGACAGACTACGAGCAGTACTTC.

V gene TRBV7-6 combines with J gene TRBJ2-5, with D possibly matching TRBD2 (6 bases). The CDR3 is made up of 14 amino acids. Trimming shortened V by 1 base and J by 5 bases, and 11 bases separated the two germline ends. Germline V gene sequence: CDR1 SGHVS, CDR2 FNYEAQ. This CDR3 is CASSLGTGRETQYF. The CDR3 DNA follows: TGTGCCAGCAGCTTAGGAACTGGGAGGGAGACCCAGTACTTC.

The chain carries TRBV28 and TRBJ2-1; 8 nucleotides agree with TRBD2. The length of the CDR3 is 16 residues. Germline V lookup: CDR1 MDHEN, CDR2 SYDVKM. V dropped 3 bases and J dropped 6; count of bases not matched to a gene: 10. CDR3 protein: CASSLPPGGPGNEQFF. DNA for the CDR3: TGTGCCAGCAGTTTGCCTCCGGGAGGGCCCGGCAATGAGCAGTTCTTC.

The rearrangement uses TRBV7-9 and TRBJ2-1; TRBD2 aligns across 11 bases. The V gene end was trimmed by 3 bases and the J gene end by 6 bases; junction bases not matched to a gene: 10. CDR3 length equals 17 residues. Germline assignment: CDR1 SEHNR and CDR2 FQNEAQ (reference sequence). The chain's CDR3 is CASSLRTSGPILNEQFF. In nucleotides, the CDR3 is TGTGCCAGCAGCTTGAGGACTAGCGGGCCTATACTCAATGAGCAGTTCTTC.

The chain employs TRBV28 and TRBJ2-2, with 11 nucleotides matching TRBD2. Germline assignment: CDR1 MDHEN and CDR2 SYDVKM. The CDR3 spans 16 residues. Trimming removed 4 bases from V and 8 bases from J; junction bases left unmatched: 9. The CDR3 nucleotides are TGTGCCAGCAGTTCGGGGGGACTAGCGGCGGTAGGGGAGCTGTTTTTT. Protein: CASSSGGLAAVGELFF.

The chain has TRBV29-1 and TRBJ2-3; D might be TRBD2 (6 bases). The CDR3 length is 16 residues. V was cut by 3 bases and J by 4 bases, with 20 bases left in between. In germline, CDR1 is SQVTM, CDR2 ANQGSEA. CDR3: CSVEEGVGGLPDTQYF. DNA of the CDR3: TGCAGCGTTGAGGAGGGTGTTGGGGGGTTGCCAGATACGCAGTATTTT.

The chain is built from TRBV18 and TRBJ2-5; D is ambiguous. V was cut by 4 bases and J by 2 bases, with 5 bases left in between. CDR3 size: 12 residues. Germline values: CDR1 KGHSH, CDR2 LQKENI. The chain's CDR3 is CASSQRQETQYF. The CDR3, as DNA: TGTGCCAGCTCACAGAGACAAGAGACCCAGTACTTC.

This clone has a single count. The chain carries TRBV30 and TRBJ1-5; 9 nucleotides line up with TRBD1. Trimming took 2 bases from V and 3 from J; bases not matched to a gene: 5. CDR3 size: 15 residues. CDR1 GTSNPN and CDR2 SVGIG come from the germline V gene (reference sequence). CDR3 coding DNA: TGTGCCTGGAGTTCTGGACAGGGGATCAATCAGCCCCAGCATTTT. Protein: CAWSSGQGINQPQHF.

This chain uses TRBV30 with TRBJ1-2, with 7 bases lining up with TRBD1. The CDR3 spans 13 residues. CDR1 and CDR2 (germline): GTSNPN, SVGIG (reference sequence). V was clipped by 4 bases and J by 3 bases; unmatched bases: 5. The CDR3: CAWIITGDYGYTF. The CDR3 region has the DNA TGTGCCTGGATCATCACAGGGGACTATGGCTACACCTTC.